This TCR beta chain was identified in a study of early T cells in non-severe SARS-CoV-2 infection. The CDR3 extends over 12 amino acids. V dropped 4 bases and J dropped 6 bases, with 10 bases sitting between them. MiXCR, applied by TCRdb to the 5' RACE reads, yields one record per CDR3 protein. The data hold fewer than 60,000 distinct CDR3 sequences, with approximately 12% observed a single time. The gene calls are TRBV12-3 or TRBV12-4 and TRBJ2-7; D ambiguous. The TCR comes from an adult who was a healthcare worker with PCR-confirmed SARS-CoV-2 infection or an uninfected control (not recorded which). Sequences were obtained from whole blood. The CDR3 reads CASSSLRGEQYF. The CDR3 nucleotides are TGTGCCAGCAGTTCTCTTAGAGGCGAGCAGTACTTC.